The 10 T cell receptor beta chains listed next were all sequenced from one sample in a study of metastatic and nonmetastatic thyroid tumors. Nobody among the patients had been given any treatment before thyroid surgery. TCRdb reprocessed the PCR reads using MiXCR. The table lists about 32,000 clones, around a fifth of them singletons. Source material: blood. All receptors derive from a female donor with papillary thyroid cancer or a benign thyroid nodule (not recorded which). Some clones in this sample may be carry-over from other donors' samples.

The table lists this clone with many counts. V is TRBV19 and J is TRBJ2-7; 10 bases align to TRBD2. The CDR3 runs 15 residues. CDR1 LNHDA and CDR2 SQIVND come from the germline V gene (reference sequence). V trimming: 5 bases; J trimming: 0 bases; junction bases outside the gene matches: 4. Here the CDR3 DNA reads TGTGCCAGTAGTCTAAGCGGGGGGGCCTCCTACGAGCAGTACTTC. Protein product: CASSLSGGASYEQYF.

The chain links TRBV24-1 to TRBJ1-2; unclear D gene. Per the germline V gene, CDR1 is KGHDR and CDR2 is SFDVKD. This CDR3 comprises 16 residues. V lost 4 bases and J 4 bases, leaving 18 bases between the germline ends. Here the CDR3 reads CATSDETALGGYGYTF. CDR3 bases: TGTGCCACCAGTGACGAAACAGCCCTCGGCGGCTATGGCTACACCTTC.

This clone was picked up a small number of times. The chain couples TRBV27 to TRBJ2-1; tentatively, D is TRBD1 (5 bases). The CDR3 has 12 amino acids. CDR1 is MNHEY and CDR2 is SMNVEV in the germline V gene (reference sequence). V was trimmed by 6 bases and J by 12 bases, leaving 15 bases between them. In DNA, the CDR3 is TGTGCCAGCAGCAAGCTGGGCCAGGGGCAGTTCTTC. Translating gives CASSKLGQGQFF.

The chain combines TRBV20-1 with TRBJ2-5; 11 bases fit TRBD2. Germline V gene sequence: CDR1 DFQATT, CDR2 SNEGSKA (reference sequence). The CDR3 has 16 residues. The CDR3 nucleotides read TGCAGCCGTAGTCGGCTAGCGGGGGGTCCCCAAGAGACCCAGTACTTC. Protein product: CSRSRLAGGPQETQYF.

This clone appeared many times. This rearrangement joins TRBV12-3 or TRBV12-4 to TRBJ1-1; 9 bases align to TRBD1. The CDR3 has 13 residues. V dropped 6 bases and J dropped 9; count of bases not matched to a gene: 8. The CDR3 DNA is TGTGCCAGCAGCCCCCGGGACAGGGATCAAGCTTTCTTT. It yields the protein CASSPRDRDQAFF.

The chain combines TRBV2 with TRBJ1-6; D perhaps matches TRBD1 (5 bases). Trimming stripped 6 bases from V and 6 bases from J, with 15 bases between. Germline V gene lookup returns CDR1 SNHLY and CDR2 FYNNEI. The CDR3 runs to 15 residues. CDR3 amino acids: CASRDTGGSNSPLHF. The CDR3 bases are TGTGCCAGCAGGGATACAGGCGGCTCTAATTCACCCCTCCACTTT.

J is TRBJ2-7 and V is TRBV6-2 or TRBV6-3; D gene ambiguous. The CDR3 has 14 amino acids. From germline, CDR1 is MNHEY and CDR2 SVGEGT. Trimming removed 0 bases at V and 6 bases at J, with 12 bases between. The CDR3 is CASSYSKGQPEQYF. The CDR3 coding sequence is TGTGCCAGCAGTTACTCGAAGGGCCAGCCCGAGCAGTACTTC.

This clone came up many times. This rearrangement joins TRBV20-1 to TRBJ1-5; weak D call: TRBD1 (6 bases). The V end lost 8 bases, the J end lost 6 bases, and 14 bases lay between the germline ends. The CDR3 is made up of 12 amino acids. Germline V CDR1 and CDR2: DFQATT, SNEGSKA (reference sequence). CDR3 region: CSTRQATQPQHF. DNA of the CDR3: TGCAGTACCCGACAGGCCACTCAGCCCCAGCATTTT.

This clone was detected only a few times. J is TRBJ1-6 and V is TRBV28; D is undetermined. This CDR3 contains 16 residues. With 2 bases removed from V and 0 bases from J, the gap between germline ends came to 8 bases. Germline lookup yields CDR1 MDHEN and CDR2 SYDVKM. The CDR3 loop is CASSLRQSSYNSPLHF. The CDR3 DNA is TGTGCCAGCAGTTTACGGCAAAGCTCCTATAATTCACCCCTCCACTTT.

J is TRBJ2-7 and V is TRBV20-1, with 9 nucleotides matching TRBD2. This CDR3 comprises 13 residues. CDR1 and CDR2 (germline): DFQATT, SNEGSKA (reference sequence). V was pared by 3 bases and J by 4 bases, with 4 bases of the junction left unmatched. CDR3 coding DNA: TGCAGTGCTAGGACTAGCGGTGGTTACGAGCAGTACTTC. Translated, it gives CSARTSGGYEQYF.